The TCR beta chain described here comes from a study of OX40 agonist ivuxolimab in advanced cancers. Trimming left V 7 bases short and J 1 base short, with 4 bases between. This CDR3 is 11 amino acids long. The germline gives CDR1 MNHNY, CDR2 SVGAGI (reference sequence). Sequenced by immunoSEQ multiplex PCR; TCRdb stores in-frame clones only, minus some. The sample gives 65,000 to 85,000 clones, 65% to 90% of which show up once; about 3% is in the top ten. Concerning this clone itself: Its antigen is not identified.

Overall study results and limits: Compared with CD4+, CD8+ T cells on average had more expanded clones.

This material consisted of CD4+ or CD8+ T cells sorted from blood, taken in a trial of the OX40 agonist ivuxolimab. The sequence derives from an adult with an advanced solid tumor such as melanoma, head and neck, liver or kidney cancer. The chain couples TRBV6-6 to TRBJ2-5; D call uncertain. The CDR3: CASTFQETQYF. The CDR3, as DNA: TGTGCCAGCACCTTCCAAGAGACCCAGTACTTC.